A single sample is the source of the 32 T cell receptor beta chains below, sequenced in a study of regulatory T cells in long-lasting Graves disease. Arm-PCR of CDR3 regions with iRepertoire HTBI primers generated TCR beta libraries. TCRdb fed the multiplex PCR reads into MiXCR, producing one record per CDR3 protein. The repertoire holds roughly 500,000 distinct CDR3 sequences, roughly 13% seen once, with about 9.1% in the top ten. The sample's time point: newly diagnosed GD, antithyroid drugs for less than 3 months. Extracted PBMC RNA gave rise to the TCR library. These data also featured in a second study, about T cells in Graves' hyperthyroidism and ophthalmopathy.

The specimen comprised peripheral blood mononuclear cells (PBMCs), sampled at new diagnosis, from a patient treated with antithyroid drugs. These receptors were taken from a man between 25 and 39 years old with Graves disease.

This clonotype occurred many times. The chain has TRBV12-3 or TRBV12-4 and TRBJ2-2, with 7 bases that match TRBD2. CDR3 length equals 16 residues. J was trimmed by 0 bases and V by 8 bases; bases with no gene match: 9. CDR3 bases: TGTGCCAGCGACGACCGGGGACTACCGAACACCGGGGAGCTGTTTTTT. It is translated as CASDDRGLPNTGELFF.

This clonotype appeared a few times. The chain carries TRBV4-2 and TRBJ1-6; D gene unclear. This CDR3 spans 15 amino acids. Germline CDR1 and CDR2: LGHNA and YNFKEQ. V was clipped by 0 bases and J by 7 bases, with 10 bases between them. CDR3 DNA: TGTGCCAGCAGCCAAGACCCGATTGCCAATTCACCCCTCCACTTT. This translates into CASSQDPIANSPLHF.

A few counts support this clonotype. The chain couples TRBV6-1 to TRBJ1-3; 9 nucleotides line up with TRBD1. Germline V gives CDR1 MNHNS, CDR2 SASEGT. Germline trimming cut 2 bases from V and 2 bases from J; bases unmatched to any gene: 4. The CDR3 extends over 16 amino acids. DNA for the CDR3: TGTGCCAGCAGTGAAAACAGGGGGCCGACTGGAAACACCATATATTTT. This translates into CASSENRGPTGNTIYF.

Many counts were recorded for this clonotype. J is TRBJ2-1 and V is TRBV20-1; 12 nucleotides align to TRBD2. Germline V CDR1 and CDR2: DFQATT, SNEGSKA (reference sequence). This CDR3 is 13 amino acids long. The CDR3 sequence: CNPGLAGNNEQFF. The CDR3 nucleotides are TGCAATCCCGGACTAGCGGGGAACAATGAGCAGTTCTTC.

This chain connects TRBV30 to TRBJ2-5; D call uncertain. CDR1 GTSNPN and CDR2 SVGIG come from the germline V gene (reference sequence). V dropped 3 bases and J dropped 5 bases, with 13 bases sitting between them. This CDR3 has 13 residues. For the CDR3, the DNA is TGTGCCTGGAGAACGGGCGTGGAGGAGACCCAGTACTTC. Protein sequence: CAWRTGVEETQYF. Using reference TRBV30 and TRBJ2-5 for the parts outside the CDR3, the full variable domain is SQTIHQWPATLVQPVGSPLSLECTVEGTSNPNLYWYRQAAGRGLQLLFYSVGIGQISSEVPQNLSASRPQDRQFILSSKKLLLSDSGFYLCAWRTGVEETQYFGPGTRLLVL.

This clonotype has a handful of counts. The rearrangement uses TRBV20-1 and TRBJ2-7; D gene uncertain. Germline CDR1 is DFQATT and CDR2 is SNEGSKA (reference sequence). The ends were cut back, 6 bases at V and 2 bases at J, with 14 bases in the middle. The length of the CDR3 is 13 residues. The CDR3 DNA is TGCAGTGCGGGTGAAAGATCTCCCTACGAGCAGTACTTC. It encodes CSAGERSPYEQYF.

This clonotype has only a few counts. The CDR3 DNA is TGTGCCAGCAGAATGGAGGGGAGTACAGATACGCAGTATTTT. This sequence encodes CASRMEGSTDTQYF. The J gene is TRBJ2-3, the V gene TRBV27, with TRBD2 as a possible D gene (6 bases). The CDR3 is 14 amino acids. The germline gives CDR1 MNHEY, CDR2 SMNVEV (reference sequence). The V end was cut by 6 bases, the J end by 3 bases, with 13 bases between.

The rearrangement links TRBV5-5 to TRBJ2-3; D possibly corresponds to TRBD2 (5 bases). The CDR3 is 14 amino acids. CDR1 SGHKS and CDR2 YYEKEE come from the germline V gene (reference sequence). V was clipped by 2 bases and J by 5 bases, with 12 bases between them. The CDR3 sequence is CASSFGVGRDTQYF. The CDR3 DNA reads TGTGCCAGCAGCTTCGGCGTAGGGAGAGATACGCAGTATTTT.

The sample holds many counts of this clonotype. In nucleotides, the CDR3 is TGTGCCAGCAGTTACACGGAAGGGAGCACTGAAGCTTTCTTT. It is translated as CASSYTEGSTEAFF. This rearrangement joins TRBV6-9 to TRBJ1-1; D is ambiguous. The germline V and J ends were trimmed by 3 bases and 4 bases, with 12 bases remaining between them. The CDR3 sequence is 14 residues long. In germline, CDR1 is MNHGY, CDR2 SVAAGI.

A single count supports this clonotype. This could be a read error, since a much larger clone is one nucleotide away. CDR3 residues: CASSPGPAEAQYF. The CDR3 DNA reads TGTGCCAGCAGCCCAGGGCCGGCGGAGGCCCAGTACTTC. The chain joins TRBV11-2 to TRBJ2-5, with D perhaps assigned TRBD1 or TRBD2 (5 bases each). V lost 5 bases, J lost 9 bases, and 16 bases lay in between. There are 13 residues in the CDR3. Per the germline V gene, CDR1 is SGHAT and CDR2 is FQNNGV.

This clonotype was detected ten times or more. The chain employs TRBV6-2 or TRBV6-3 and TRBJ2-1; D is undetermined. The CDR3 contains 12 residues. V gave up 2 bases and J gave up 13 bases, with 12 bases separating them. CDR1 and CDR2 from the germline V gene are MNHEY and SVGEGT. The CDR3 here is CASSYPDTRQFF. CDR3 in DNA: TGTGCCAGCAGTTACCCTGACACCAGACAGTTCTTC.

The chain employs TRBV30 and TRBJ1-4; D uncertain. Trimming pared 6 bases from V and 0 bases from J, leaving 11 bases between. Germline V gene sequence: CDR1 GTSNPN, CDR2 SVGIG (reference sequence). The CDR3 has 14 amino acids. The CDR3, as DNA: TGTGCCTGCCCCTTTGGGGCAACTAATGAAAAACTGTTTTTT. Translation: CACPFGATNEKLFF.

This clonotype turned up a few times. The V call is TRBV9, the J call TRBJ2-7; tentative D call: TRBD1 (6 bases). This CDR3 is 14 amino acids long. The V gene's germline CDR1 is SGDLS and CDR2 YYNGEE. V was shortened by 5 bases and J by 0 bases, with 12 bases between the two germline ends. The CDR3 nucleotides read TGTGCCAGCAGTTTGGGGGACATCTCCTACGAGCAGTACTTC. Residues: CASSLGDISYEQYF.

This chain uses TRBV29-1 with TRBJ2-6; no definite D call. Trimming cost V 0 bases and J 4 bases, with 13 bases left between them. Germline V gives CDR1 SQVTM, CDR2 ANQGSEA. The CDR3 spans 16 residues. The CDR3 spells CSVEDVRAAGANVLTF. The DNA for the CDR3 is TGCAGCGTTGAAGATGTCCGGGCCGCCGGGGCCAACGTCCTGACTTTC.

This clonotype turned up a few times. V and J are TRBV19 and TRBJ1-1; tentatively, D is TRBD1 (6 bases). Trimming cost V 8 bases and J 6 bases, with 22 bases left between them. Per germline, CDR1 LNHDA and CDR2 SQIVND (reference sequence). This CDR3 has 15 amino acids. The chain's CDR3 is CASGNRRGIGSEAFF. For the CDR3, the DNA is TGTGCCAGTGGGAATCGCAGGGGAATCGGGTCTGAAGCTTTCTTT.

This clonotype was seen ten or more times. The genes are TRBV5-6 and TRBJ2-5; D not resolved. The CDR3 is 14 amino acids. Germline lookup yields CDR1 SGHDT and CDR2 YYEEEE. With 4 bases removed from V and 1 base from J, the gap between germline ends came to 11 bases. The CDR3 DNA is TGTGCCAGCAGCCACCCAGACGTCCAAGAGACCCAGTACTTC. It specifies CASSHPDVQETQYF.

There are a few counts of this clonotype. One end of the junction is discordant with germline, which a read error may explain. This chain uses TRBV19 with TRBJ2-1; TRBD2 matches at 10 bases. Germline V CDR1 and CDR2: LNHDA, SQIVND (reference sequence). This CDR3 is 13 amino acids long. The CDR3 spells CGTRASGSNEQFF. As DNA, the CDR3 is TGCGGAACCCGGGCTAGCGGGAGCAATGAGCAGTTCTTC.

This clonotype was seen at least ten times. The V call is TRBV11-2, the J call TRBJ1-2; D is unresolved. CDR3 length: 14 amino acids. Trimming left V 0 bases short and J 5 bases short, with 10 bases between. Germline V gene data show CDR1 as SGHAT and CDR2 as FQNNGV. The CDR3 protein is CASSLDHKGYGYTF. For the CDR3, the DNA is TGTGCCAGCAGCTTAGACCATAAAGGGTATGGCTACACCTTC.

This clonotype was detected many times. The rearrangement links TRBV6-1 to TRBJ2-1; TRBD2 matches 16 bases. V lost 5 bases to trimming and J lost 9 bases; unmatched junction nucleotides: 13. The CDR3 is made up of 18 amino acids. The germline V gene encodes CDR1 MNHNS and CDR2 SASEGT. This CDR3 reads CASSPAGLAGGRSFEQFF. The CDR3 DNA reads as TGTGCCAGCAGTCCGGCGGGACTAGCGGGAGGGCGGTCTTTTGAGCAGTTCTTC.

This clonotype was picked up many times. V usage is TRBV29-1 and J usage is TRBJ1-2; D is possibly TRBD1 (5 bases). This CDR3 is 13 amino acids long. In germline, CDR1 is SQVTM, CDR2 ANQGSEA. V was cut by 3 bases and J by 7 bases, with 15 bases left in between. DNA of the CDR3: TGCAGCGTTGAGAAAGCCTACGGGGGTGGCTACACCTTC. This gives the protein CSVEKAYGGGYTF.

Ten or more counts support this clonotype. The rearrangement joins TRBV27 to TRBJ2-3, with D hard to call. Germline lookup yields CDR1 MNHEY and CDR2 SMNVEV (reference sequence). The CDR3 totals 15 residues. V lost 3 bases, J lost 2 bases, and 12 bases lay in between. As DNA, the CDR3 is TGTGCCAGCAGTTTGTACACCCAGAACACAGATACGCAGTATTTT. Its translation: CASSLYTQNTDTQYF.

This clonotype was seen ten or more times. The chain carries TRBV6-2 or TRBV6-3 and TRBJ1-1; tentatively, D is TRBD1 (5 bases). Trimming removed 6 bases from V and 11 bases from J, with 28 bases in between. Germline-derived CDR1 and CDR2 are MNHEY and SVGEGT. The CDR3 is made up of 16 amino acids. The CDR3 sequence is CASSRSGGRVESAAFF. The CDR3, as DNA: TGTGCCAGCAGCCGAAGTGGGGGGAGGGTGGAGTCCGCCGCTTTCTTT.

The chain couples TRBV28 to TRBJ2-1; D unresolved. The germline V gene encodes CDR1 MDHEN and CDR2 SYDVKM. This CDR3 spans 15 amino acids. Deletions cut 5 bases from V and 3 bases from J, with 14 bases between. The CDR3 loop is CASSGFWGSYNEQFF. Written as DNA, the CDR3 is TGTGCCAGCAGTGGTTTCTGGGGTAGCTACAATGAGCAGTTCTTC. The full variable domain, with the rest looked up from reference TRBV28 and TRBJ2-1, is DVKVTQSSRYLVKRTGEKVFLECVQDMDHENMFWYRQDPGLGLRLIYFSYDVKMKEKGDIPEGYSVSREKKERFSLILESASTNQTSMYLCASSGFWGSYNEQFFGPGTRLTVL.

The chain recombines TRBV30 with TRBJ2-2, with TRBD1 identical over 8 bases. Germline V gene data show CDR1 as GTSNPN and CDR2 as SVGIG (reference sequence). Trimming cost V 2 bases and J 6 bases; bases outside gene matches: 5. The CDR3 runs to 14 residues. For the CDR3, the DNA is TGTGCCTGGAGTAATGGACAGGGTCCCGGGGAGCTGTTTTTT. Amino acid sequence: CAWSNGQGPGELFF.

The V gene is TRBV19, the J gene TRBJ1-2, with D perhaps TRBD1 (5 bases). The germline V gene has CDR1 LNHDA and CDR2 SQIVND (reference sequence). Trimming took off 6 bases at V and 0 bases at J, with 14 bases between the two ends. The length of the CDR3 is 15 residues. The CDR3: CASSPYRGPNYGYTF. The DNA for the CDR3 is TGTGCCAGTAGCCCCTACCGGGGCCCTAACTATGGCTACACCTTC.

This clonotype was seen at least ten times. The DNA of the CDR3 is TGCGCCAGCAGCTTGACAGGGGTCAAAAACATTCAGTACTTC. This translates into CASSLTGVKNIQYF. J is TRBJ2-4 and V is TRBV5-1; 7 positions match TRBD1. J lost 3 bases, V lost 1 base, and 1 base had no gene match. Germline V CDR1 and CDR2: SGHRS, YFSETQ. The CDR3 has 14 amino acids.

The genes are TRBV11-2 and TRBJ2-5; TRBD2 matches at 9 bases. This CDR3 is 19 amino acids long. The ends lost 2 bases at V and 5 bases at J; junction bases unmatched: 18. CDR1 and CDR2 (germline): SGHAT, FQNNGV. The CDR3 coding sequence is TGTGCCAGCAGCTTATTCTACTTAACTCTAGCGGGAAGTTCGGAGACCCAGTACTTC. Its translation: CASSLFYLTLAGSSETQYF.

In its sample, this clonotype was seen a few times. The chain couples TRBV2 to TRBJ1-5; a possible D gene is TRBD1 (5 bases). The CDR3 sequence is 15 residues long. V was trimmed by 5 bases and J by 7 bases, leaving 18 bases between them. The germline gives CDR1 SNHLY, CDR2 FYNNEI. CDR3 residues: CASSIRQTNHQPQHF. As DNA, the CDR3 is TGTGCCAGCAGTATAAGACAGACTAACCACCAGCCCCAGCATTTT.

This chain connects TRBV19 to TRBJ2-2; maybe TRBD1 (6 bases). This CDR3 has 14 amino acids. The ends were cut back, 10 bases at V and 6 bases at J, with 18 bases in the middle. Looked up from germline, CDR1 is LNHDA and CDR2 is SQIVND (reference sequence). CDR3 residues: CATDRTLASGELFF. Written as DNA, the CDR3 is TGTGCCACCGACAGGACCCTAGCATCCGGGGAGCTGTTTTTT. The variable domain in full, with the rest retrieved from reference TRBV19 and TRBJ2-2, is DGGITQSPKYLFRKEGQNVTLSCEQNLNHDAMYWYRQDPGQGLRLIYYSQIVNDFQKGDIAEGYSVSREKKESFPLTVTSAQKNPTAFYLCATDRTLASGELFFGEGSRLTVL.

This clonotype came up many times. The J gene is TRBJ2-7, the V gene TRBV2, with TRBD2 matching over 9 bases. The CDR3 covers 15 residues. With V trimmed by 6 bases and J by 4 bases, 10 bases remained unmatched. Germline-derived CDR1 and CDR2 are SNHLY and FYNNEI. This CDR3 reads CASRVAGGPAYEQYF. Written as DNA, the CDR3 is TGTGCCAGCAGGGTTGCGGGAGGGCCGGCGTACGAGCAGTACTTC.

The chain links TRBV10-2 to TRBJ1-5, with TRBD1 identical over 7 bases. The V and J ends lost 4 bases and 7 bases, in that order; junction bases with no gene match: 7. The CDR3 length is 14 residues. CDR1 and CDR2 from the germline V gene are WSHSY and SAAADI. The CDR3 DNA reads TGCGCCAGCAGTGCCGACAGGGCCAACCAGCCCCAGCATTTT. This translates into CASSADRANQPQHF.

This clonotype was seen a few times. The gene calls are TRBV4-1 and TRBJ2-7, with 7 bases that match TRBD2. The CDR3 length is 16 residues. Germline CDR1 reads MGHRA; CDR2 reads YSYEKL. V lost 1 base to trimming and J lost 3 bases; unmatched junction nucleotides: 9. CDR3 in amino acids: CASSQGGSGKRYEQYF. The CDR3 region has the DNA TGCGCCAGCAGCCAAGGGGGCAGCGGGAAACGCTACGAGCAGTACTTC.